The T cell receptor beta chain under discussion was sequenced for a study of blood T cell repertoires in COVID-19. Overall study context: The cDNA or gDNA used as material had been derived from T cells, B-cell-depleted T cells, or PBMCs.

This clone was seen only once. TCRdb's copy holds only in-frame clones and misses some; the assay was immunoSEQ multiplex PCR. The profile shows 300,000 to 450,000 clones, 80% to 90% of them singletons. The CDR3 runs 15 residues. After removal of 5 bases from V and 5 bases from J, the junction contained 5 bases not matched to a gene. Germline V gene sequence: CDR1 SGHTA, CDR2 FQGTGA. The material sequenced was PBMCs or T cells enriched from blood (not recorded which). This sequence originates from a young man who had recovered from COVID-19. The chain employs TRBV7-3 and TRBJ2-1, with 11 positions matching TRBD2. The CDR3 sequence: CASSPTSGSDNEQFF. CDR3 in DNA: TGTGCCAGCAGCCCAACTAGCGGGAGTGACAATGAGCAGTTCTTC. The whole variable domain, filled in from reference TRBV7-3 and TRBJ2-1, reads GAGVSQTPSNKVTEKGKYVELRCDPISGHTALYWYRQSLGQGPEFLIYFQGTGAADDSGLPNDRFFAVRPEGSVSTLKIQRTERGDSAVYLCASSPTSGSDNEQFFGPGTRLTVL.